The 18 T cell receptor beta chains listed next were all sequenced from one sample in a study of T cells in narcolepsy. Profiled with immunoSEQ multiplex PCR; TCRdb holds only in-frame clones, not every one. The profile shows some 35,000 clones, about 81% of them singletons. Sequencing was carried out using CD45RA- memory CD4+ T cells from PBMCs. These receptor sequences come from a human donor with narcolepsy.

The genes are TRBV9 and TRBJ2-3; 8 nucleotides line up with TRBD2. Trimming took 4 bases from V and 1 from J; bases not matched to a gene: 14. The CDR3 runs 18 residues. Germline lookup yields CDR1 SGDLS and CDR2 YYNGEE. The CDR3, as DNA: TGTGCCAGCAGCTCCCAGGATTCGGCGGGGGGCGGCACAGATACGCAGTATTTT. Amino acids: CASSSQDSAGGGTDTQYF.

The V gene is TRBV6-1, the J gene TRBJ2-5, with TRBD2 matching over 9 bases. Germline V gives CDR1 MNHNS, CDR2 SASEGT. Trimming removed 2 bases from V and 5 bases from J; junction bases left unmatched: 6. There are 15 residues in the CDR3. The CDR3 spells CASSESAGGPETQYF. Here the CDR3 DNA reads TGTGCCAGCAGTGAATCTGCGGGGGGGCCTGAGACCCAGTACTTC.

This clone was detected once. The CDR3 here is CASSLARQGLNDIQYF. The CDR3 coding sequence is TGCGCCAGCAGCTTGGCCAGACAGGGATTGAATGACATTCAGTACTTC. The chain is built from TRBV5-1 and TRBJ2-4, with 7 bases aligning to TRBD1. From germline, CDR1 is SGHRS and CDR2 YFSETQ. The V segment lost 0 bases and the J segment 8 bases; nucleotides outside the gene matches: 11. CDR3 size: 16 residues.

J is TRBJ1-6 and V is TRBV28; TRBD1 aligns across 7 bases. With V trimmed by 6 bases and J by 0 bases, 11 bases remained unmatched. The CDR3 is 18 residues long. Germline CDR1 reads MDHEN; CDR2 reads SYDVKM. The CDR3 DNA is TGTGCCAGCAGGAGGAGGGGGCTTCGGGACTCCTATAATTCACCCCTCCACTTT. Translated: CASRRRGLRDSYNSPLHF.

The chain is built from TRBV7-6 and TRBJ2-7; D is possibly TRBD1 (7 bases). The V end was cut by 1 base, the J end by 3 bases, with 13 bases between. The CDR3 has 15 amino acids. Germline V gene sequence: CDR1 SGHVS, CDR2 FNYEAQ. The CDR3 loop is CASSLDQGGYYEQYF. Here the CDR3 DNA reads TGTGCCAGCAGCTTAGACCAGGGGGGTTACTACGAGCAGTACTTC.

The CDR3 DNA is TGTGCCAGCAGCTCTACGACAGGGGGCTACGAGCAGTACTTC. It codes for CASSSTTGGYEQYF. The V gene is TRBV7-2, the J gene TRBJ2-7; 9 bases are shared with TRBD1. CDR3 length: 14 residues. CDR1 and CDR2 from the germline V gene are SGHTA and FQGNSA. After removal of 4 bases from V and 3 bases from J, the junction contained 4 bases not matched to a gene.

V and J are TRBV7-9 and TRBJ1-2; maybe TRBD1 (5 bases). The CDR3 covers 15 residues. The germline CDR1 and CDR2 sequences are SEHNR and FQNEAQ (reference sequence). The V and J ends lost 2 bases and 3 bases respectively, with 13 bases between them. CDR3 sequence reads: CASSLRGRHDYGYTF. In DNA form, the CDR3 reads TGTGCCAGCAGCTTACGGGGGAGGCATGACTATGGCTACACCTTC.

This clone appeared once. The rearrangement links TRBV19 to TRBJ2-5, with D tentatively TRBD2 (7 bases). Germline assignment: CDR1 LNHDA and CDR2 SQIVND (reference sequence). The V gene lost 1 base and the J gene lost 5 bases, with 11 bases spanning the gap. The CDR3 covers 14 residues. CDR3 amino acids: CASSIGGGPETQYF. For the CDR3, the DNA is TGTGCCAGTAGTATAGGCGGGGGCCCGGAGACCCAGTACTTC. Supplemented by reference TRBV19 and TRBJ2-5, the full variable domain reads DGGITQSPKYLFRKEGQNVTLSCEQNLNHDAMYWYRQDPGQGLRLIYYSQIVNDFQKGDIAEGYSVSREKKESFPLTVTSAQKNPTAFYLCASSIGGGPETQYFGPGTRLLVL.

There are a few counts of this clone. The rearrangement uses TRBV10-3 and TRBJ1-5; TRBD1 matches 7 bases. The CDR3 loop spans 14 amino acids. Germline V CDR1 and CDR2: ENHRY, SYGVKD. The J segment lost 4 bases and the V segment lost 2 bases, leaving 2 bases of the junction unmatched. This CDR3 reads CAISEGQANQPQHF. CDR3 in DNA: TGTGCCATCAGTGAGGGACAGGCTAATCAGCCCCAGCATTTT.

The rearrangement uses TRBV12-1 and TRBJ2-1. TRBV12-1 is deemed a pseudogene. The CDR3 spans 15 residues. The CDR3 here is CASSFFRVGYNEQFF. The CDR3, as DNA: TGTGCCAGCAGCTTTTTCCGGGTAGGGTACAATGAGCAGTTCTTC.

The chain couples TRBV7-9 to TRBJ2-7; D remains unclear. V lost 2 bases, J lost 5 bases, and 10 bases lay in between. The CDR3 is made up of 13 amino acids. Germline assignment: CDR1 SEHNR and CDR2 FQNEAQ (reference sequence). The CDR3 loop reads CASSLIATDEQYF. In DNA form, the CDR3 reads TGTGCCAGCAGCTTAATCGCAACAGACGAGCAGTACTTC.

J is TRBJ2-7 and V is TRBV11-2, with 7 positions matching TRBD2. V lost 8 bases and J lost 0; bases outside the gene matches: 7. Germline CDR1 and CDR2: SGHAT and FQNNGV. This CDR3 region has 14 residues. The CDR3 here is CASGSTGGSYEQYF. The CDR3 coding sequence is TGTGCCAGCGGTTCCACGGGGGGCTCCTACGAGCAGTACTTC.

The chain employs TRBV4-3 and TRBJ1-1; a weak D match, TRBD1 (5 bases). Germline V lookup: CDR1 LGHNA, CDR2 YSLEER. Trimming cost V 1 base and J 11 bases, with 14 bases left between them. The CDR3 extends over 13 amino acids. The CDR3 bases are TGCGCCAGCAGCCAAGCCCCCGGCAGGGCGGCTTTCTTT. Its translation is CASSQAPGRAAFF.

This rearrangement joins TRBV6-6 to TRBJ1-5; D is uncertain. The V end lost 2 bases, the J end lost 6 bases, and 8 bases lay between the germline ends. This CDR3 comprises 13 residues. Per germline, CDR1 MNHNY and CDR2 SVGAGI (reference sequence). DNA for the CDR3: TGTGCCAGCAGTTACGGAGAACTTCAGCCCCAGCATTTT. Amino acid sequence: CASSYGELQPQHF.

This chain's CDR3 is CASTPMGGGNSPLHF. The CDR3 nucleotides read TGTGCCAGCACCCCAATGGGGGGAGGCAATTCACCCCTCCACTTT. This chain links TRBV7-2 with TRBJ1-6, with D possibly TRBD1 on 5 matching bases. V was cut by 7 bases and J by 7 bases, with 17 bases left in between. The length of the CDR3 is 15 residues. Germline values: CDR1 SGHTA, CDR2 FQGNSA.

V usage is TRBV19 and J usage is TRBJ2-6; D unclear. The CDR3 runs to 11 residues. V shed 3 bases and J shed 7 bases, with 1 base lying between them. Germline V gene sequence: CDR1 LNHDA, CDR2 SQIVND (reference sequence). Here the CDR3 reads CASSIANVLTF. DNA for the CDR3: TGTGCCAGTAGTATCGCCAACGTCCTGACTTTC.

A remark on this clone: The junction and the germline gene differ at one end; a read error may be behind it. The rearrangement links TRBV7-2 to TRBJ2-3, with a tentative D call TRBD1 (5 bases). The CDR3 has 15 residues. CDR1 is SGHTA, CDR2 FQGNSA, per germline. The CDR3, as DNA: TGCGCCAGCAGCCAGGCAGGGATTCTCACAGATACGCAGTATTTT. Translating it yields CASSQAGILTDTQYF.

This clone is a singleton in its sample. The chain joins TRBV7-8 to TRBJ1-2, with 10 bases lining up with TRBD1. Germline V CDR1 and CDR2: SGHVS, FQNEAQ. The CDR3 runs 14 residues. V gave up 3 bases and J gave up 6 bases; unmatched junction bases: 4. The CDR3 DNA is TGTGCCAGCAGCTTGGACAGGGGGGAGGATGGCTACACCTTC. It translates to CASSLDRGEDGYTF.